Presented here are 17 T cell receptor beta chains from one specimen sequenced in a study of T cell responses to AZD1222 COVID-19 vaccine. Measured with immunoSEQ multiplex PCR; TCRdb has only the in-frame clones, and not every one. The sample has approximately 130,000 clones, 91% seen once. The sequenced sample was peripheral blood, obtained on day 0 of AZD1222 vaccination. These receptors originate from an adult in good health.

V is TRBV7-2 and J is TRBJ2-2; the D is unclear. The CDR3 consists of 12 residues. V was shortened by 5 bases and J by 3 bases, with 4 bases between the two germline ends. In germline, CDR1 is SGHTA, CDR2 FQGNSA. The CDR3 nucleotides are TGTGCCAGCAGCCCGGACACCGGGGAGCTGTTTTTT. Translated: CASSPDTGELFF.

This rearrangement joins TRBV12-3 or TRBV12-4 to TRBJ1-1, with 7 bases matching TRBD1. This CDR3 region has 12 residues. The V and J ends lost 5 bases and 5 bases, in that order; junction bases with no gene match: 2. The DNA for the CDR3 is TGTGCCAGCAGTCAGGGGGAAACTGAAGCTTTCTTT. Translating gives CASSQGETEAFF.

This sequence joins TRBV2 and TRBJ1-3, with D uncertain. In germline, CDR1 is SNHLY, CDR2 FYNNEI. V was pared by 1 base and J by 5 bases, with 0 bases between. The CDR3 is 11 amino acids. CDR3 region: CASSEGNTIYF. DNA for the CDR3: TGTGCCAGCAGTGAAGGAAACACCATATATTTT. Looking up the rest from reference TRBV2 and TRBJ1-3 gives the full variable domain: EPEVTQTPSHQVTQMGQEVILRCVPISNHLYFYWYRQILGQKVEFLVSFYNNEISEKSEIFDDQFSVERPDGSNFTLKIRSTKLEDSAMYFCASSEGNTIYFGEGSWLTVV.

CDR3 amino acids: CASSPRGVGTDTQYF. In nucleotides, the CDR3 is TGCGCCAGCAGCCCCCGGGGGGTCGGCACAGATACGCAGTATTTT. The chain joins TRBV5-1 to TRBJ2-3; TRBD2 matches 7 bases. J was trimmed by 1 base and V by 4 bases; bases with no gene match: 6. The CDR3 extends over 15 amino acids. Germline CDR1 reads SGHRS; CDR2 reads YFSETQ. Based on the CDR3 plus reference TRBV5-1 and TRBJ2-3, the full variable domain is KAGVTQTPRYLIKTRGQQVTLSCSPISGHRSVSWYQQTPGQGLQFLFEYFSETQRNKGNFPGRFSGRQFSNSRSEMNVSTLELGDSALYLCASSPRGVGTDTQYFGPGTRLTVL.

The chain combines TRBV5-1 with TRBJ1-2; 8 bases are shared with TRBD1. Germline-derived CDR1 and CDR2 are SGHRS and YFSETQ. The CDR3 sequence is 16 residues long. After removal of 5 bases from V and 4 bases from J, the junction contained 13 bases not matched to a gene. In DNA form, the CDR3 reads TGCGCCAGCAGTCCGGGATGGACAGGGATCGGCTATGGCTACACCTTC. Its translation is CASSPGWTGIGYGYTF. Full variable domain (outside the CDR3, taken from reference TRBV5-1 and TRBJ1-2): KAGVTQTPRYLIKTRGQQVTLSCSPISGHRSVSWYQQTPGQGLQFLFEYFSETQRNKGNFPGRFSGRQFSNSRSEMNVSTLELGDSALYLCASSPGWTGIGYGYTFGSGTRLTVV.

A remark on this clone: Other DNA sequences within the sample encode an identical CDR3. This chain uses TRBV28 with TRBJ2-1, with D hard to call. With 6 bases removed from V and 2 bases from J, the gap between germline ends came to 2 bases. Germline assignment: CDR1 MDHEN and CDR2 SYDVKM. The CDR3 loop spans 11 amino acids. The DNA of the CDR3 is TGTGCCAGCAGCACCTACAATGAGCAGTTCTTC. Translation: CASSTYNEQFF.

V gene TRBV18 combines with J gene TRBJ1-2, with 9 bases fitting TRBD1. Trimming removed 6 bases from V and 2 bases from J; junction bases left unmatched: 10. The CDR3 contains 16 residues. Germline-derived CDR1 and CDR2 are KGHSH and LQKENI. CDR3 in amino acids: CASSSLQGAHNYGYTF. DNA of the CDR3: TGTGCCAGCTCCTCCCTACAGGGGGCCCACAACTATGGCTACACCTTC.

This clone appeared a few times. This chain's CDR3 is CASSLKGSQGSPYEQYF. Written as DNA, the CDR3 is TGTGCCAGCAGCTTAAAGGGTTCGCAGGGGTCTCCCTACGAGCAGTACTTC. The V gene is TRBV7-9, the J gene TRBJ2-7; D possibly corresponds to TRBD1 (6 bases). There are 17 residues in the CDR3. Germline V lookup: CDR1 SEHNR, CDR2 FQNEAQ (reference sequence). Trimming cost V 2 bases and J 2 bases, with 19 bases left between them.

The chain has TRBV27 and TRBJ2-1, with 9 bases matching TRBD2. Germline CDR1 and CDR2: MNHEY and SMNVEV (reference sequence). J lost 6 bases, V lost 6 bases, and 3 bases had no gene match. The CDR3 length is 13 residues. CDR3 region: CASSQTSGNEQFF. In DNA form, the CDR3 reads TGTGCCAGCAGCCAGACTAGCGGCAATGAGCAGTTCTTC.

The chain couples TRBV6-5 to TRBJ1-2; no reliable D call. The germline V and J ends were trimmed by 5 bases and 6 bases, with 13 bases remaining between them. This CDR3 is 13 amino acids long. In germline, CDR1 is MNHEY, CDR2 SVGAGI. CDR3 amino acids: CASSQREGDGYTF. Written as DNA, the CDR3 is TGTGCCAGCAGTCAGAGAGAAGGCGATGGCTACACCTTC.

The chain carries TRBV2 and TRBJ2-5; D is ambiguous. CDR3 length equals 12 residues. CDR1 SNHLY and CDR2 FYNNEI come from the germline V gene. V was cut by 6 bases and J by 1 base, with 6 bases left in between. The CDR3 region is CASRPSQETQYF. CDR3 nucleotide sequence: TGTGCCAGCAGGCCGAGCCAAGAGACCCAGTACTTC.

The rearrangement joins TRBV30 to TRBJ2-3; D remains unclear. Germline CDR1 is GTSNPN and CDR2 is SVGIG (reference sequence). The CDR3 has 11 amino acids. V was cut by 1 base and J by 4 bases, with 3 bases left in between. The CDR3 DNA follows: TGTGCCTGGAGTGGGCCAGATACGCAGTATTTT. Amino acids: CAWSGPDTQYF.

The J gene is TRBJ2-1, the V gene TRBV19; tentative D call: TRBD1 (5 bases). Germline assignment: CDR1 LNHDA and CDR2 SQIVND (reference sequence). The CDR3 spans 16 residues. Trimming pared 2 bases from V and 7 bases from J, leaving 18 bases between. CDR3 sequence reads: CASSIRIRVNWNEQFF. DNA for the CDR3: TGTGCCAGTAGTATACGGATCAGGGTTAATTGGAATGAGCAGTTCTTC.

In its sample, this clone was seen a few times. V is TRBV9 and J is TRBJ1-4; D not certain. The ends were cut back, 0 bases at V and 5 bases at J, with 11 bases in the middle. This CDR3 has 15 residues. Germline lookup yields CDR1 SGDLS and CDR2 YYNGEE. CDR3 residues: CASSVEDGRNEKLFF. CDR3 DNA sequence: TGTGCCAGCAGCGTAGAGGACGGAAGGAATGAAAAACTGTTTTTT. The full variable domain, its missing parts supplied by reference TRBV9 and TRBJ1-4, is DSGVTQTPKHLITATGQRVTLRCSPRSGDLSVYWYQQSLDQGLQFLIQYYNGEERAKGNILERFSAQQFPDLHSELNLSSLELGDSALYFCASSVEDGRNEKLFFGSGTQLSVL.

This chain connects TRBV27 to TRBJ2-7; D is possibly TRBD1 (5 bases). Germline assignment: CDR1 MNHEY and CDR2 SMNVEV (reference sequence). The CDR3 length is 13 residues. V was shortened by 8 bases and J by 2 bases, with 13 bases between the two germline ends. The CDR3 region has the DNA TGTGCCAGCCGACCACAGGTGACCTACGAGCAGTACTTC. Translating it yields CASRPQVTYEQYF.

The chain joins TRBV6-5 to TRBJ2-2; D not certain. Germline loops: CDR1 MNHEY, CDR2 SVGAGI. The CDR3 totals 13 residues. V lost 2 bases, J lost 6 bases, and 7 bases lay in between. This CDR3 is CASSYVASGELFF. The CDR3 DNA is TGTGCCAGCAGTTACGTGGCGTCCGGGGAGCTGTTTTTT.

The chain uses TRBV2 and TRBJ1-2; tentative D call: TRBD1 (5 bases). Trimming left V 8 bases short and J 2 bases short, with 12 bases between. This CDR3 is 13 amino acids long. CDR1 is SNHLY and CDR2 is FYNNEI in the germline V gene. CDR3 coding DNA: TGTGCCAGCTGGCGGGGGAAGAACTATGGCTACACCTTC. Protein sequence: CASWRGKNYGYTF. The full variable domain, in which reference TRBV2 and TRBJ1-2 provide the parts outside the CDR3, is EPEVTQTPSHQVTQMGQEVILRCVPISNHLYFYWYRQILGQKVEFLVSFYNNEISEKSEIFDDQFSVERPDGSNFTLKIRSTKLEDSAMYFCASWRGKNYGYTFGSGTRLTVV.